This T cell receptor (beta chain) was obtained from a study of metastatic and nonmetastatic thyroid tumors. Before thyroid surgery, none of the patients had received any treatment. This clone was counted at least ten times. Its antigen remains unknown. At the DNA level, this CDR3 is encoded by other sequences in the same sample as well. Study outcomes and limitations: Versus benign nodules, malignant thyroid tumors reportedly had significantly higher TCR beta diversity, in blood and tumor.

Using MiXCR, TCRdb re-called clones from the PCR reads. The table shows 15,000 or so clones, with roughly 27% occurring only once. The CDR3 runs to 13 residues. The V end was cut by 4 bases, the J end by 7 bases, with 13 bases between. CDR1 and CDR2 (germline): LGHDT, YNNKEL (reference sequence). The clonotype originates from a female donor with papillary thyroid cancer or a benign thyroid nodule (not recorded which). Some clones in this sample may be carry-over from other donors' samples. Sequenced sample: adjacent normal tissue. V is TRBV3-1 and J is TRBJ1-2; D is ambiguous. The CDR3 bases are TGTGCCAGCAGCCCCGGGGAAGAGGCTGGCTACACCTTC. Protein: CASSPGEEAGYTF.